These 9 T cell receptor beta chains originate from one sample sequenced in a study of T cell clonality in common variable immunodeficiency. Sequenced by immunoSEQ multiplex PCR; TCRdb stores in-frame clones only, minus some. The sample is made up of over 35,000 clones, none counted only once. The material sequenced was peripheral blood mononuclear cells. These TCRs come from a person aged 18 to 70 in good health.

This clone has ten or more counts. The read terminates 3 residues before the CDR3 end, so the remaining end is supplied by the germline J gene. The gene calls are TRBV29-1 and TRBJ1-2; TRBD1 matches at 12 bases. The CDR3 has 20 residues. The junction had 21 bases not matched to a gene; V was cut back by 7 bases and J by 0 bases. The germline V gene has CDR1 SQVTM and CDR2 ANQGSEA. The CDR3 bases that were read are TGCAGCGCCTACTTACCCCCGGGGGACAGGGGGCCTAGAGCTAACTATGGC. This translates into CSAYLPPGDRGPRANYG. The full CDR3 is CSAYLPPGDRGPRANYGYTF.

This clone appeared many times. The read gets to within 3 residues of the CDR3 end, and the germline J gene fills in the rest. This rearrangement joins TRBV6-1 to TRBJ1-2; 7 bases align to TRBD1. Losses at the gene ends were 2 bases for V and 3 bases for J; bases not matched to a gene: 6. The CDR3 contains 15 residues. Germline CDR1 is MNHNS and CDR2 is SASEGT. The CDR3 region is CASSEFPRGDYGYTF. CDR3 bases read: TGTGCCAGCAGTGAATTCCCCAGGGGGGACTATGGC.

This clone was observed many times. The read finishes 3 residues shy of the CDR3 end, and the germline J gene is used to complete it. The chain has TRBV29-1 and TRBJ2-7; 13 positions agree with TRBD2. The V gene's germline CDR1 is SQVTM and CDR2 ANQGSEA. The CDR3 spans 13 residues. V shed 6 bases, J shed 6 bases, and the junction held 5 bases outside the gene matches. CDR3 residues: CSVPGTSGAEQYF. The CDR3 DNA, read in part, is TGCAGCGTGCCCGGGACTAGCGGGGCCGAG.

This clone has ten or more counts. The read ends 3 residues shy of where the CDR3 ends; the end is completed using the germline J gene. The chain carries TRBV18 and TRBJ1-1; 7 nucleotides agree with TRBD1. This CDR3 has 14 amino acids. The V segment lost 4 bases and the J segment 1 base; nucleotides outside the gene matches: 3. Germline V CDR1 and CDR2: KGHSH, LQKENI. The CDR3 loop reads CASSLYRGNTEAFF. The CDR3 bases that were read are TGTGCCAGCTCACTCTACAGGGGGAACACTGAA.

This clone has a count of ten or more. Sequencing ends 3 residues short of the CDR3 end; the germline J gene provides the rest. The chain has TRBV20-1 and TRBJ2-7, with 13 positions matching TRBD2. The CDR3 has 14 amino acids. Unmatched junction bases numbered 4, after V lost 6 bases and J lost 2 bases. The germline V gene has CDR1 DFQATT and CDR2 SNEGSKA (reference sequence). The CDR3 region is CSAPGLAGTYEQYF. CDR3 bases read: TGCAGTGCCCCGGGACTAGCGGGGACCTACGAG.

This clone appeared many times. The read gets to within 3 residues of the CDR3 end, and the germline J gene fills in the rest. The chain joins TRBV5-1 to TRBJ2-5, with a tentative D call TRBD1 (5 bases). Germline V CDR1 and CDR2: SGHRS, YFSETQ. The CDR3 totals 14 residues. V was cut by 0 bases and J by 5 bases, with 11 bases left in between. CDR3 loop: CASSLDSPGETQYF. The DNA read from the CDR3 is TGCGCCAGCAGCTTGGATTCGCCAGGGGAGACC.

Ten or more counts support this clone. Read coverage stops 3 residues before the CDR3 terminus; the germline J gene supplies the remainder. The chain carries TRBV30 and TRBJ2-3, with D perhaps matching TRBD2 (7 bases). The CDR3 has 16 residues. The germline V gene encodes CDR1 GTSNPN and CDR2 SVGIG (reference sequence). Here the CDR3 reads CAWSRGVAGYQETQYF. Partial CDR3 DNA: TGTGCCTGGAGTAGGGGGGTAGCGGGCTACCAAGAGACG.

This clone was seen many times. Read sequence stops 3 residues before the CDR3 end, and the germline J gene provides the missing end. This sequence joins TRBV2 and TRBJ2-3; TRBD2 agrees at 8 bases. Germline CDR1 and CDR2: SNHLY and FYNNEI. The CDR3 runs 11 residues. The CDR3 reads CASSPGLAQYF. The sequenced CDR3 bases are TGTGCCAGCAGTCCGGGACTAGCG.

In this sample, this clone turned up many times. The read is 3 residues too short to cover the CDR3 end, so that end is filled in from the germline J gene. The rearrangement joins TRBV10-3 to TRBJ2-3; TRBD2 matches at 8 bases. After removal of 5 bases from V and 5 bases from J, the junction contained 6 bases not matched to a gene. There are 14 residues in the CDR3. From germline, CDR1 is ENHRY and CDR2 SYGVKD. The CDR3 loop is CAISSGSGGDTQYF. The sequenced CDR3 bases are TGTGCCATCAGTAGCGGGAGCGGTGGAGATACG.